This T cell receptor (beta chain) came from a study of blood T cell repertoires in COVID-19. Study summary: Sources were T cells, B-cell-depleted T cells, or PBMCs; the material itself was cDNA or gDNA.

The authors' processing: Amplification with reference gene primers provided the estimates of nucleated cell counts. This table comes from immunoSEQ multiplex PCR, and its TCRdb copy is limited to in-frame clones, with some not included. Clonal size and the V and J genes are those of that table, whereas D and trimming came from the DNA. Of roughly 350,000 clones listed, roughly 90% were seen once; the top ten hold 4%. V was cut by 11 bases and J by 5 bases, with 29 bases left in between. The CDR3 sequence is 17 residues long. Per germline, CDR1 WSHSY and CDR2 SAAADI. The sequence was collected from a woman aged 45-65 years with active or convalescent COVID-19. The sequencing sample was made of peripheral blood. This chain uses TRBV10-2 with TRBJ2-3; a possible D gene is TRBD2 (5 bases). CDR3 nucleotides: TGCGCCGAAATTCCCTATTCGAGGGCCGCGGGTAGAGATACGCAGTATTTT. It specifies CAEIPYSRAAGRDTQYF.